This TCR beta chain was retrieved from a study of T-cell memory formation after mild COVID-19. Study context: The study found TCR clusters largely donor specific. Study observations and caveats: That cross-reactive memory joined was suggested by some responding clones appearing in pre-infection memory. Shrinking CD4+ clones were chiefly CM and EM; CD8+ ones were chiefly EMRA.

Regarding this clonotype: The antigen is not known.

The V gene lost 2 bases and the J gene lost 0 bases, with 8 bases spanning the gap. The CDR3 extends over 14 amino acids. From germline, CDR1 is KGHSH and CDR2 LQKENI. cDNA libraries for TCR alpha and TCR beta, carrying sample barcodes and UMIs, came from 5'RACE with constant-segment primers. TCRdb used MiXCR to reprocess the 5' RACE reads, holding one entry per CDR3 protein. The sample lists about 400,000 distinct CDR3 sequences; about 16% were seen once. The specimen sequenced was PBMCs or a T cell subset sorted from them (not recorded which). The sequence came from a man between 18 and 35 years old who had mild COVID-19 (a few samples of this study predate the infection). Cell type and time point are not known. The genes are TRBV18 and TRBJ2-7; D not certain. The CDR3 loop is CASSPGDSSYEQYV. CDR3 sequence (DNA): TGTGCCAGCTCACCAGGGGATAGCTCCTACGAGCAGTACGTC.